The 2 T cell receptor beta chains below were found in one sample sequenced in a study of sequential checkpoint blockade in melanoma. Here immunoSEQ multiplex PCR was the method, and the copy in TCRdb shows in-frame clones only, minus some. The sample shows thousands of clones, around 50% of them seen only once. Treatment of the sample: randomized to nivolumab then ipilimumab (arm A) or the reverse (arm B). The sequencing used CD8+ T cells sorted from blood (inferred from file names), collected from a patient given nivolumab and ipilimumab in sequence. Receptors were obtained from a human donor with melanoma.

V is TRBV15 and J is TRBJ1-4, with 8 bases matching TRBD1. The V gene's germline CDR1 is LNHNV and CDR2 YYDKDF (reference sequence). This CDR3 region has 15 residues. V lost 3 bases, J lost 7 bases, and 7 bases stayed unmatched. CDR3 DNA: TGTGCCACCAGCAGCTATGACAGGGGAGGTGAAAAACTGTTTTTT. Translating it yields CATSSYDRGGEKLFF.

The chain is built from TRBV19 and TRBJ1-5; a possible D gene is TRBD1 (6 bases). V lost 1 base to trimming and J lost 9 bases, with 7 bases between them. In germline, CDR1 is LNHDA, CDR2 SQIVND (reference sequence). CDR3 length: 12 residues. CDR3 nucleotide sequence: TGTGCCAGTAGTATAGGGGGGCTGCCCCAGCATTTT. It is translated as CASSIGGLPQHF.